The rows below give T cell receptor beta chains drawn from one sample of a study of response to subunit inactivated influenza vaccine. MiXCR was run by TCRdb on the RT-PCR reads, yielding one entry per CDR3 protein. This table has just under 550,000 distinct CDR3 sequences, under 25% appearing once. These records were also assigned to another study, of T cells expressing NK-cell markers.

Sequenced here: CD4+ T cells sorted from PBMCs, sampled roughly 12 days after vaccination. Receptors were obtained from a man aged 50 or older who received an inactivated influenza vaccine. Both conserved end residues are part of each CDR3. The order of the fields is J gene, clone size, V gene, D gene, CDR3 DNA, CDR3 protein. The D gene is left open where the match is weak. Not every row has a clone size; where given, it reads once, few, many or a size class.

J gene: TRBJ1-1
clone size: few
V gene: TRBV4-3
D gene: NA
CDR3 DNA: TGCGCCAGCAGCCAAGATATGGGGGCAGACACTGAAGCTTTCTTT
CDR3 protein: CASSQDMGADTEAFF

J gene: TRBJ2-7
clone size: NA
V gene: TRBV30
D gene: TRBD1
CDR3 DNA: TGTGCCTGGAGTGCGGGACAGCCCAACGAGCAGTACTTC
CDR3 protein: CAWSAGQPNEQYF

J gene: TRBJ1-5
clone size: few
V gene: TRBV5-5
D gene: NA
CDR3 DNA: TGTGCCAGCAGCTTGGGACAGGCTGTCAATCAGCCCCAGCATTTT
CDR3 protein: CASSLGQAVNQPQHF

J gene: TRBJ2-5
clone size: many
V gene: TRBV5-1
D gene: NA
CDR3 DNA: TGCGCCAGCAGCTTGGGCGGACAAGAGACCCAGTACTTC
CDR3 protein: CASSLGGQETQYF

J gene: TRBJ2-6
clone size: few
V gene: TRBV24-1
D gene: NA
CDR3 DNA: TGTGCCACCAGTGACACGGGGACGGTTATGGCCAACGTCCTGACTTTC
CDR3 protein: CATSDTGTVMANVLTF

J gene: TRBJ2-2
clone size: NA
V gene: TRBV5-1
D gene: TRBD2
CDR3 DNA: TGCGCCAGCAGCTTGACAGCGGGGGAGATCACCGGGGAGCTGTTTTTT
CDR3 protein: CASSLTAGEITGELFF

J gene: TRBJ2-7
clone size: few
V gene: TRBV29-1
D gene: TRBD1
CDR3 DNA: TGCAGCGTCTTGGGACAGGGAGGCTACGAGCAGTACTTC
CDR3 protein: CSVLGQGGYEQYF

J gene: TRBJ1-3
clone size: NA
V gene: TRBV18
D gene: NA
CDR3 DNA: TGTGCCAGCTCACCACGGGGGACAATTTTCTCTGGAAACACCATATATTTT
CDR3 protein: CASSPRGTIFSGNTIYF

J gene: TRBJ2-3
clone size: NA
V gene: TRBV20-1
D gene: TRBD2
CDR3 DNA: TGCAGTGCTAGCTCCCCTAGCGGCTCCACAGATACGCAGTATTTT
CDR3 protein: CSASSPSGSTDTQYF

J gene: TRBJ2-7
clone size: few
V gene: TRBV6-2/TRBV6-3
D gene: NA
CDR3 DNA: TGTGCCAGCAGTTTGGACGGGAAATACGAGCAGTACTTC
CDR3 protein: CASSLDGKYEQYF

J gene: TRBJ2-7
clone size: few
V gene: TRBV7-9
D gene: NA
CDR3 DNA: TGTGCCAGCAGCTTAGACAGTTTCACCTACGAGCAGTACTTC
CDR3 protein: CASSLDSFTYEQYF

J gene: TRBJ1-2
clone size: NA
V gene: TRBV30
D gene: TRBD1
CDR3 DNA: TGTGCCTGGAGCGGACAGGGTGGCTATGGCTACACCTTC
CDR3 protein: CAWSGQGGYGYTF

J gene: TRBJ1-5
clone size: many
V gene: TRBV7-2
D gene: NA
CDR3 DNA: TGTGCCAGCAGCCGGACGGGGGGCGCCGATCAGCCCCAGCATTTT
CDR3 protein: CASSRTGGADQPQHF

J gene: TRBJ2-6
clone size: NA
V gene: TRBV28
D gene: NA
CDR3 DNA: TGTGCCAGCAGCCTTAGCCTCGGGGGGGCCAACGTCCTGACTTTC
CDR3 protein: CASSLSLGGANVLTF

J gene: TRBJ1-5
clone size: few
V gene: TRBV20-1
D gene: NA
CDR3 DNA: TGCAGTGCTAGAGTCCCAGGGAGAATTTGGAATCAGCCCCAGCATTTT
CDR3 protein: CSARVPGRIWNQPQHF

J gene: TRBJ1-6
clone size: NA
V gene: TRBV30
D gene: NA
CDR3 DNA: TGTGGAGTGGGGCGGAAGGGAACGCCCCTCCACTTT
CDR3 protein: CGVGRKGTPLHF

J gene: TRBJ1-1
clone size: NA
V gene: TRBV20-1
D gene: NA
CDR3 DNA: TGCAGTGCCACCACTATGTGGCCAGAGAACACTGAAGCTTTCTTT
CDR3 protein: CSATTMWPENTEAFF

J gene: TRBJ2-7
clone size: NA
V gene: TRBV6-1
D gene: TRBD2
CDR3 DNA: TGTGCCAGCCGGCTAGCGGGAGTCTACGAGCAGTACTTC
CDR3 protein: CASRLAGVYEQYF

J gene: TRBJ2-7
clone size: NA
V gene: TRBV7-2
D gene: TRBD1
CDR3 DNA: TGTGCCAGCAGTCCGGACAGGGGGAGCTCCTACGAGCAGTACTTC
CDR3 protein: CASSPDRGSSYEQYF

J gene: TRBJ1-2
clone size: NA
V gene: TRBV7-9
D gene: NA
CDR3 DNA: TGTGCCAGCAGCCGTGACGGCTCCTATGGCTACACCTTC
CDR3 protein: CASSRDGSYGYTF

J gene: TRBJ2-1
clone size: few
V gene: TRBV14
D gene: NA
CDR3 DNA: TGTGCCAGCAGCCAAGAGTGGGAGCAGTTCTTC
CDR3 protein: CASSQEWEQFF

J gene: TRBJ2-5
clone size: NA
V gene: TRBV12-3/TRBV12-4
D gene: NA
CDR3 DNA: TGTGCCAGCAGTTTTCTCCTTAGCCGAGCCGGGCGGGAGACCCAGTACTTC
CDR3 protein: CASSFLLSRAGRETQYF

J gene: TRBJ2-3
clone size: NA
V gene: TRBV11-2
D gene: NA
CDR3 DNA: TGTGCCAGCAGCGCATTTGTGGTGTCAGGGAGGACAGATACGCAGTATTTT
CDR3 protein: CASSAFVVSGRTDTQYF

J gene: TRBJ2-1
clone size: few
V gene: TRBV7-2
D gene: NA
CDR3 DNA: TGTGCCAGCAGCTCTCAGGGGGGAGTTTCGAATGAGCAGTTCTTC
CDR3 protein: CASSSQGGVSNEQFF

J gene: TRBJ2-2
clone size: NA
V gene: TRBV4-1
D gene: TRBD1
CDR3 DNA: TGCGCCAGCACAAGGACAGGGTCCACCGGGGAGCTGTTTTTT
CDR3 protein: CASTRTGSTGELFF

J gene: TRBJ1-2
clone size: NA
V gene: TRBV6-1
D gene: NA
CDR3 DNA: TGTGCCAGCATTGGTTCGGGGTACGCCTATGGCTACACCTTC
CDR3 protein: CASIGSGYAYGYTF

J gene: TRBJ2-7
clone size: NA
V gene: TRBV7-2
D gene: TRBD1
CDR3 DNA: TGTGCCAGCAGCCTCAACAGGGGGGAAAAGTACTTC
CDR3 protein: CASSLNRGEKYF